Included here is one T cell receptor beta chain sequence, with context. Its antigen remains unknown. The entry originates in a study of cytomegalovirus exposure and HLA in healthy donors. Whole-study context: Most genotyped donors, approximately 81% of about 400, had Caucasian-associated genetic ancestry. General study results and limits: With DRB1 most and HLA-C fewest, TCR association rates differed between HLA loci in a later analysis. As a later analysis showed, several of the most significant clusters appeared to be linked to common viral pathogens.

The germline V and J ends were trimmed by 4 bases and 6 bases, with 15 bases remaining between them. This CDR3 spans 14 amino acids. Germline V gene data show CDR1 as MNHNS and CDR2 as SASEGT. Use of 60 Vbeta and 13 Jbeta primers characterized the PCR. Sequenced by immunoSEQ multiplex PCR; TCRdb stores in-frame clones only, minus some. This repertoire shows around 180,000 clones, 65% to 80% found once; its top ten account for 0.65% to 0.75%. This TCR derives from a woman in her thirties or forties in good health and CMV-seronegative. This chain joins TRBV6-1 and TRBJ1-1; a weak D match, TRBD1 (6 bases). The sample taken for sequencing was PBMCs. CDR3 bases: TGTGCCAGCAGTGCCTCCAGGGGAGCCGCTGAAGCTTTCTTT. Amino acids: CASSASRGAAEAFF.